This entry features one TCR beta chain sequence. These data belong to a study of blood T cell repertoires in COVID-19. For the study at large: Both acute and convalescent COVID-19 samples were obtained from the United States, Italy and Spain. PBMCs, B-cell-depleted T cells, or T cells provided the cDNA or gDNA that made up the material.

The authors' processing: Estimation of nucleated cell counts relied on the amplification of reference gene primers. TCRdb's table, derived via immunoSEQ multiplex PCR, lists solely in-frame clones and lacks some. V and J calls and clone size come straight from that table; D and trimming were deduced from the DNA. The profile shows some 160,000 clones, approximately 73% of them singletons. The clonotype was recovered from a man between 60 and 75 years old with acute or convalescent COVID-19. Sample: peripheral blood.

The CDR3 nucleotides read TGTGCCAGCAGGGCTCGGGGGGGCTACACCTTC. It encodes CASRARGGYTF. V usage is TRBV6-5 and J usage is TRBJ1-2; possible D gene TRBD1, 5 bases. From germline, CDR1 is MNHEY and CDR2 SVGAGI. Trimming took off 6 bases at V and 8 bases at J, with 10 bases between the two ends. The CDR3 consists of 11 residues.